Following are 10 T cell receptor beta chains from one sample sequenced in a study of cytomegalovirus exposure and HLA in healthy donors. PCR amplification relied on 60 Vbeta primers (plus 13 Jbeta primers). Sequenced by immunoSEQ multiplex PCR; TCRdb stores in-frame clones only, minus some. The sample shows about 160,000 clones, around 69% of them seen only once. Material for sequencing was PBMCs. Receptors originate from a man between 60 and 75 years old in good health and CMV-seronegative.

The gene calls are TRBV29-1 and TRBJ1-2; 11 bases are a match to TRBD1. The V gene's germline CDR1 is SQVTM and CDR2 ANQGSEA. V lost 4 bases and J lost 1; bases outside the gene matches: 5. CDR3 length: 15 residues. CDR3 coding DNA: TGCAGCGTTGGTGGGACAGGGGGTCTTAACTATGGCTACACCTTC. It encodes CSVGGTGGLNYGYTF.

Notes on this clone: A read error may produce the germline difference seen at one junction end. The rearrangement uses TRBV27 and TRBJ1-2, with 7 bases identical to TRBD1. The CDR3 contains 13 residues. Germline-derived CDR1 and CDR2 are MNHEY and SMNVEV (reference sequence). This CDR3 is CASSLPRDSLPCF. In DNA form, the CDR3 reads TGTGCCAGCAGTCTCCCCCGGGACAGCCTCCCTTGCTTC.

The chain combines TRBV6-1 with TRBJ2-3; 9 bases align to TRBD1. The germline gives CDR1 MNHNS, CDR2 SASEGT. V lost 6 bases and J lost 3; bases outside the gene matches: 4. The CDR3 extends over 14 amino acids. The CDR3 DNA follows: TGTGCCAGCAGACGGGACAGGGTTACAGATACGCAGTATTTT. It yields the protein CASRRDRVTDTQYF.

The CDR3 spells CASSRGTGYEQYF. The DNA of the CDR3 is TGTGCCAGCTCACGCGGTACGGGCTACGAGCAGTACTTC. The J gene is TRBJ2-7, the V gene TRBV18, with unresolved D. The CDR3 has 13 amino acids. V was trimmed by 4 bases and J by 3 bases, leaving 10 bases between them. The germline CDR1 and CDR2 sequences are KGHSH and LQKENI.

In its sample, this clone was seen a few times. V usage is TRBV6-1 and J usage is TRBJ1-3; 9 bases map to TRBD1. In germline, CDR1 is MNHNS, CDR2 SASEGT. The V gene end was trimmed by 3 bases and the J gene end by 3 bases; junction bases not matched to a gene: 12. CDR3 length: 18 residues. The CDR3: CASSEFDRAGQGGNTIYF. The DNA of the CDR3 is TGTGCCAGCAGTGAGTTCGACCGCGCGGGACAGGGTGGAAACACCATATATTTT.

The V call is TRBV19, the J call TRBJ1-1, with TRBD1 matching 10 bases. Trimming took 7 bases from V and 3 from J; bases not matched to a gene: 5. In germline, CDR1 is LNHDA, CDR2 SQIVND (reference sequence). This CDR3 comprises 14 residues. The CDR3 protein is CASTETGGHTEAFF. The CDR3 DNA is TGTGCCAGTACCGAGACAGGGGGCCACACTGAAGCTTTCTTT.

The CDR3 DNA follows: TGTGCAAGTACCCCCGCGGGAGAATCCGGGGAGCTGTTTTTT. It yields the protein CASTPAGESGELFF. The J gene is TRBJ2-2, the V gene TRBV12-2; no DNA check was done on the table's D call, TRBD2. TRBV12-2 represents a pseudogene. This CDR3 contains 14 residues.

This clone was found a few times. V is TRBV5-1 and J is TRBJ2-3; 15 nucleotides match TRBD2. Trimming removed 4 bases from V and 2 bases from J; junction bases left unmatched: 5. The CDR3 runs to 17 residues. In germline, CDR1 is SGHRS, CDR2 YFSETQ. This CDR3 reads CASSTGLAGGNTDTQYF. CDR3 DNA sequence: TGCGCCAGCAGCACTGGACTAGCGGGAGGGAACACAGATACGCAGTATTTT.

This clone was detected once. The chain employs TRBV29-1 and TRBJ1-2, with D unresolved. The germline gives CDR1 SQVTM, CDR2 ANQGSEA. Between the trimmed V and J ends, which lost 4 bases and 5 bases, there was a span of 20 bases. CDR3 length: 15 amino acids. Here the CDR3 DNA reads TGCAGCGTTGGTGGGCCCCCTGGAAATATTTATGGCTACACCTTC. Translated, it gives CSVGGPPGNIYGYTF.

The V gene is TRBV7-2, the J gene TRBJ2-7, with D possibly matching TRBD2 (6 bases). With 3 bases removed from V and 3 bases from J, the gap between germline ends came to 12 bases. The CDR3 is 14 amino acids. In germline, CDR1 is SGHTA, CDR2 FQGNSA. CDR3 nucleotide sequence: TGTGCCAGCAGCTTTAGCGGCCGGGACTACGAGCAGTACTTC. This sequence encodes CASSFSGRDYEQYF.